This entry is about one T cell receptor (beta chain). This clonotype was seen only a few times. Its antigen specificity is not known. No quality values exist for individual bases; no much larger clone is one base distant. Ends trimmed: V by 2 bases, J by 2 bases; bases unmatched to a gene: 4. From its cysteine to its phenylalanine, the CDR3 spans 15 amino acids. Kept here is only the CDR3 DNA, which spans 45 bases and is read in frame from base 1. For CDR1 and CDR2, the germline V gene (reference sequence) lists DFQATT and SNEGSKA. TCR cDNA was synthesized by 5'RACE template switching, through which a universal primer site and unique molecular identifiers were introduced. Priming for cDNA synthesis came from both the TCR alpha and TCR beta constant segments. Library amplification involved two PCR steps, and the second step added sample barcodes and sequencing adapters. Sequencing of libraries was performed on Illumina HiSeq 2500 (2x100 bp) or NovaSeq (2x150 bp). Processing in the source paper ran as follows. MIGEC was used to demultiplex reads and collapse the reads into UMI consensus sequences, and MiXCR was used for V(D)J alignment. Clonotypes responding to the vaccine were identified with edgeR on replicate PBMC samples, with the criteria of FDR below 0.01 and a log2 fold change above 5 up to day 15. Each bulk clonotype received a CD4 or CD8 identity based on whether the sequenced CD4 or CD8 repertoire contained that clonotype at higher abundance. In TCRdb, the public reads were trimmed at Q25 with fastp and aligned with MiXCR, with productive beta chains retained. CDR3 protein sequences are deduplicated, and each keeps its most common genes and DNA. TCRdb assigned the V and J calls; the authors' analysis was not used. This sample lists about 630,000 distinct CDR3 sequences; approximately 13% were detected once. The ten largest account for 14% to 15% of the sample.

The sample originates from a study of T cells after yellow fever vaccination (dated by TCRdb to the late 2010s). Describing the broader study: The SMART-Seq v4 Ultra Low Input RNA kit was used to prepare libraries from fractions with low cell numbers. To follow T-cell clones before and after both primary and booster YFV17D yellow fever vaccination, bulk TCR alpha and beta repertoires underwent longitudinal sequencing. Two healthy male donors made up the cohort, one aged 18 to 29 years and the other aged 30 to 40 years. Blood was drawn at multiple timepoints before and after primary and secondary immunization, with bulk PBMC replicates and cell subsets isolated.

The meaning of the sample's treatment or condition label: live attenuated yellow fever vaccine strain. At each blood-draw timepoint, two biological replicates of bulk PBMCs were collected. PBMCs were isolated from peripheral blood using a standard Ficoll-Paque protocol. TriZol was used to extract RNA from bulk PBMCs, from CD4 and CD8 fractions, and from dextramer-positive and dextramer-negative fractions. On the study overall, not on this receptor specifically: Because the study included only two donors, the extent to which the findings can be generalized is limited. A small fraction of clonotypes appeared in both the CD4 and CD8 compartments, likely as a result of convergent recombination. Most clones expanded after primary vaccination (around 96% of CD4 and roughly 91% of CD8) were re-detected after the booster, suggesting that broad memory maintenance occurred. FACS-sorted repertoires could contain abundant contaminating clonotypes from the bulk population, so computational filtering was required. Compared with the primary T-cell response, the secondary T-cell response was weaker but faster, peaking on day 5 rather than day 15.

The TCR comes from a man younger than 40 who received the YFV17D yellow fever vaccine. The chain is encoded by TRBV20-1 joined to TRBJ1-5; 9 central nucleotides agree with TRBD1. Material: PBMCs, obtained on the day of the yellow fever booster vaccination. The nucleotide sequence reads TGCAGTGCTAGAACGGACAGGGGTGGCAATCAGCCCCAGCATTTT. Translated, this gives CSARTDRGGNQPQHF.